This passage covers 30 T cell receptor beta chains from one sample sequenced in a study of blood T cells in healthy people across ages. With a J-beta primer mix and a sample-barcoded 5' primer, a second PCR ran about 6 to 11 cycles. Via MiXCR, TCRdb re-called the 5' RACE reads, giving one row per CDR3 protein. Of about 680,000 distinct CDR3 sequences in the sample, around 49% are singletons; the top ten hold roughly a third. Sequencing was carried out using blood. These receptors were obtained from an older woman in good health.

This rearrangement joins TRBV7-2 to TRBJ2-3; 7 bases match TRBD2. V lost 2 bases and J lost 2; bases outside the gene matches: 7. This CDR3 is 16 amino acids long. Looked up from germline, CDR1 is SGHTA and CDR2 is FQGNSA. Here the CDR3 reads CASSLLSGTTTDTQYF. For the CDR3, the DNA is TGTGCCAGCAGCTTACTATCCGGGACTACCACAGATACGCAGTATTTT.

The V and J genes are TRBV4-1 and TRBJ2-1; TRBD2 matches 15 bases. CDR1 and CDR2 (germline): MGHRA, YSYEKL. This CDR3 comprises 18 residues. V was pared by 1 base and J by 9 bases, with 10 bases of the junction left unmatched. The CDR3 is CASSQVGKGLAGGIEQFF. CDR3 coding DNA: TGCGCCAGCAGCCAAGTAGGGAAGGGACTAGCGGGGGGTATTGAGCAGTTCTTC.

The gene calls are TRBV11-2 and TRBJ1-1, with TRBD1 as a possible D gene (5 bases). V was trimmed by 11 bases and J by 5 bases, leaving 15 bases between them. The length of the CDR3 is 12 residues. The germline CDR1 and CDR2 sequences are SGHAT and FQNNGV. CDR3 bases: TGTGCCTCCGGTTTCAGGGTTACTGAAGCTTTCTTT. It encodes CASGFRVTEAFF.

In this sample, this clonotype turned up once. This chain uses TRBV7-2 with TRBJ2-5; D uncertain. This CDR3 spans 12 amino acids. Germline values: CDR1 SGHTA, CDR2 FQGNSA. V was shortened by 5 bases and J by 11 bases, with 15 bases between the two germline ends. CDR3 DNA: TGTGCCAGCAGCCCCTACCCAAATGAGCAGTACTTC. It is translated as CASSPYPNEQYF.

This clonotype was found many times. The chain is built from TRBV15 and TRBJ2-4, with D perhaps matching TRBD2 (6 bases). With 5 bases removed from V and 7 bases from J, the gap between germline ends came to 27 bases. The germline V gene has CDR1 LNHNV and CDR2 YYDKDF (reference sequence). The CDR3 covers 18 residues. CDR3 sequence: CATSVSGTDKSGGNIQYF. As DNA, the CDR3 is TGTGCCACCAGCGTATCCGGGACCGACAAATCCGGGGGTAACATTCAGTACTTC.

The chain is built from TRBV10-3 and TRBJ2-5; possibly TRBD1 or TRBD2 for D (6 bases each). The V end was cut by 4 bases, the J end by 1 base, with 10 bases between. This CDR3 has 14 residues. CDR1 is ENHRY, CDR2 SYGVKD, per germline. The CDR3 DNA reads TGTGCCATCAGTGGGGGGGCTACCCAAGAGACCCAGTACTTC. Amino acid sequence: CAISGGATQETQYF.

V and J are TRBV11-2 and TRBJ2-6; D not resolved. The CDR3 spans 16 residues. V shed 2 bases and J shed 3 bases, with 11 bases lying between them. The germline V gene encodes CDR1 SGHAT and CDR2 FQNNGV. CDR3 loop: CASSLLPAFGANVLTF. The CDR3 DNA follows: TGTGCCAGCAGCTTACTACCGGCATTTGGGGCCAACGTCCTGACTTTC.

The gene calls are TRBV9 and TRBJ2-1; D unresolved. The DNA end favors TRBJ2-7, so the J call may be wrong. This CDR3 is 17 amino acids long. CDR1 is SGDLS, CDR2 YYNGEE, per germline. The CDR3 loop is CASSVGRRNWTYNEQYF. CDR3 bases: TGTGCCAGCAGCGTAGGGCGGCGGAACTGGACCTACAATGAGCAGTACTTC.

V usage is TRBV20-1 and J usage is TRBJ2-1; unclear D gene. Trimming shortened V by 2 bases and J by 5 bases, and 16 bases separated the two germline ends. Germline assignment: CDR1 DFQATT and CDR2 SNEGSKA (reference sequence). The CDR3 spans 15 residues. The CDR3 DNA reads TGCAGTGCTAGACCCGGGTCGGCCTTTCACAATGAGCAGTTCTTC. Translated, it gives CSARPGSAFHNEQFF.

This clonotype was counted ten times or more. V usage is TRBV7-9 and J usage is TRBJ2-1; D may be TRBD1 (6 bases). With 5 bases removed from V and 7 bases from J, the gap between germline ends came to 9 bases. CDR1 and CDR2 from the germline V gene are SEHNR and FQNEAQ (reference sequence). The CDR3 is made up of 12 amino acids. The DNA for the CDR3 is TGTGCCAGCAGCCGGGACAAGAATGAGCAGTTCTTC. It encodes CASSRDKNEQFF.

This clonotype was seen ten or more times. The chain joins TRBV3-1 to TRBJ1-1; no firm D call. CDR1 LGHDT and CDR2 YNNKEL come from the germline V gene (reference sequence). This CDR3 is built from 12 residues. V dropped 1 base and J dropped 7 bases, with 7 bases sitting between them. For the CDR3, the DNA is TGTGCCAGCAGCCAAGGGGAGAGTGAAGCTTTCTTT. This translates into CASSQGESEAFF.

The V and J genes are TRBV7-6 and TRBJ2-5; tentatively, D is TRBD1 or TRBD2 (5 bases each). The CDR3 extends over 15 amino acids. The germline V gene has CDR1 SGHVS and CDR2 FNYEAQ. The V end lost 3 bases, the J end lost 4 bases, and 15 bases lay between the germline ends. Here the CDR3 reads CASSFAMGERETQYF. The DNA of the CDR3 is TGTGCCAGCAGCTTTGCTATGGGGGAACGAGAGACCCAGTACTTC.

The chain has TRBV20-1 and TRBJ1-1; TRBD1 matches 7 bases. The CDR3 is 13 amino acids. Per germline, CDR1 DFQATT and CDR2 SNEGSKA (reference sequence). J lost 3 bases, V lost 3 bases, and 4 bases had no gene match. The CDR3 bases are TGCAGTGCTAGCAGGGGGGGTTACACTGAAGCTTTCTTT. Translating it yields CSASRGGYTEAFF.

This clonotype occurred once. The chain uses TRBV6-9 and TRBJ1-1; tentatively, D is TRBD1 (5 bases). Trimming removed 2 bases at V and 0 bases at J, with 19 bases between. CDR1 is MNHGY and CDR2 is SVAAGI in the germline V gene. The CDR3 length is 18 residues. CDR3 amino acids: CASSYPVRAETVNTEAFF. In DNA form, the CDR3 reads TGTGCCAGCAGTTATCCAGTTCGAGCCGAGACAGTGAACACTGAAGCTTTCTTT.

Here the CDR3 DNA reads TGCAGTGCTGGACGCGGAATGGGAGTGCGGAATGAGCAGTTCTTC. Protein: CSAGRGMGVRNEQFF. The chain recombines TRBV20-1 with TRBJ2-1; a weak D match, TRBD2 (5 bases). Deletions cut 5 bases from V and 7 bases from J, with 21 bases between. The CDR3 has 15 amino acids. Germline V gene sequence: CDR1 DFQATT, CDR2 SNEGSKA (reference sequence).

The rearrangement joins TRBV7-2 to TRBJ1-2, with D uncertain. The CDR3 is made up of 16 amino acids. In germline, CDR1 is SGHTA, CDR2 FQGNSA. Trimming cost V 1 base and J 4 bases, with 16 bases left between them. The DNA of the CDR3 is TGTGCCAGCAGCTTAGTAATAGGGCGCGGAAGCTATGGCTACACCTTC. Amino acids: CASSLVIGRGSYGYTF.

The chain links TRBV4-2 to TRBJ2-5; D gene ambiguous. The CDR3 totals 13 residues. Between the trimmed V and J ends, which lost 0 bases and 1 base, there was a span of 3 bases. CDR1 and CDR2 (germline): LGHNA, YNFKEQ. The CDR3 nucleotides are TGTGCCAGCAGCCAAGAGGGCCAAGAGACCCAGTACTTC. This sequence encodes CASSQEGQETQYF.

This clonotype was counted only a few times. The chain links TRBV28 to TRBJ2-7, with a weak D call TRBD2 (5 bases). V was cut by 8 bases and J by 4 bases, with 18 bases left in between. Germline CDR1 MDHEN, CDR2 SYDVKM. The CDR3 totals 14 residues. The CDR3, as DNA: TGTGCCAGCTCCTTCCGGGAACGATGGTACGAGCAGTACTTC. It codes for CASSFRERWYEQYF.

CDR3 residues: CASSPPLLAAIQYF. The CDR3 nucleotides read TGTGCCAGCTCACCACCGTTACTAGCGGCCATTCAGTACTTC. The J gene is TRBJ2-5, the V gene TRBV18; TRBD2 matches at 8 bases. The closer fit of TRBJ2-4 to the DNA end suggests the J call may be wrong. This CDR3 spans 14 amino acids. Germline loops: CDR1 KGHSH, CDR2 LQKENI.

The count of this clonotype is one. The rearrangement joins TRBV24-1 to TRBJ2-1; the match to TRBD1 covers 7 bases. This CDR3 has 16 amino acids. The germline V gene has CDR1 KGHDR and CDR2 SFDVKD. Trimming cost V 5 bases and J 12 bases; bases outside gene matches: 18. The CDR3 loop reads CATSGQDRLRPHGQFF. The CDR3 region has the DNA TGTGCCACCAGTGGTCAGGACAGGCTGAGACCCCATGGGCAGTTCTTC.

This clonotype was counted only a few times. The CDR3 DNA sequence: TGTGCCAGCAGCTTAACAGTTAGGCAGGGGATGCAGTATTTT. It is translated as CASSLTVRQGMQYF. The V call is TRBV7-3, the J call TRBJ2-3, with TRBD1 as a possible D gene (6 bases). The germline V gene encodes CDR1 SGHTA and CDR2 FQGTGA. The V end was cut by 0 bases, the J end by 11 bases, with 15 bases between. CDR3 length equals 14 residues.

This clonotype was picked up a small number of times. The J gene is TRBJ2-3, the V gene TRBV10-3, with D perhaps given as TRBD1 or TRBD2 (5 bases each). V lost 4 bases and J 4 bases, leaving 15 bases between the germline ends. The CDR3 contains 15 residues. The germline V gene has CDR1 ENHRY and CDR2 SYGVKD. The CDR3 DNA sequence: TGTGCCATCAGTGCGGCCGGGGCGATGGCAGATACGCAGTATTTT. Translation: CAISAAGAMADTQYF.

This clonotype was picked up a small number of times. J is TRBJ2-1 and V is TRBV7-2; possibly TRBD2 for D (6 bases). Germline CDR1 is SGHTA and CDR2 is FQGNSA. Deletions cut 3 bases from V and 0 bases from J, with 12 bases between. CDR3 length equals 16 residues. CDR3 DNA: TGTGCCAGCAGCTTGTACCTAGCGAGCTCCTACAATGAGCAGTTCTTC. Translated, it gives CASSLYLASSYNEQFF.

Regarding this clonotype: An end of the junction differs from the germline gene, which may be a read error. The CDR3 bases are TGCGCCAGCAGCCAGGAGGTTGCTGATACGCAGGATTTT. Translation gives CASSQEVADTQDF. This rearrangement joins TRBV4-3 to TRBJ2-3; possible D gene TRBD2, 5 bases. The CDR3 sequence is 13 residues long. Germline V lookup: CDR1 LGHNA, CDR2 YSLEER.

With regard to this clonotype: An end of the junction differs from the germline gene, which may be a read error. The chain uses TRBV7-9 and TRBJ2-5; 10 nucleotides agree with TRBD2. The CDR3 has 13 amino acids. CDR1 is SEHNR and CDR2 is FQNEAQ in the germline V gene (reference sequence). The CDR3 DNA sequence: TGTGTCAGCGTGCTAGCGGGAGCAGAGACCCAGTACTTC. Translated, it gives CVSVLAGAETQYF.

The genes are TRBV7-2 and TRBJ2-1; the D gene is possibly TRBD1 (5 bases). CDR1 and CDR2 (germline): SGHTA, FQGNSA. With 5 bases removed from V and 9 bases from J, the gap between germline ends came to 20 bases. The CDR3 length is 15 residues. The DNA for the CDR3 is TGTGCCAGCAGCGACAGCAGGAGAGTTATGATTGAGCAGTTCTTC. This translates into CASSDSRRVMIEQFF.

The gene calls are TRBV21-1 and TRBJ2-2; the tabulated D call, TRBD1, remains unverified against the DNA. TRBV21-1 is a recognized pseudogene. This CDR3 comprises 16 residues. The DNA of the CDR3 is TGTGCCAGCAGCAAAGAGGACAGGGGGTACACCGGGGAGCTGTTTTTT. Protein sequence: CASSKEDRGYTGELFF.

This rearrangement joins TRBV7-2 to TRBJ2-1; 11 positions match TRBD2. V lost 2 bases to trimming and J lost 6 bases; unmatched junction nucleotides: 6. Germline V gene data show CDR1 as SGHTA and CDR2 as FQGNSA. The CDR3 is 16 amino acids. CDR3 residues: CASSLRLAGGANEQFF. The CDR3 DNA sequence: TGTGCCAGCAGCTTAAGGCTAGCGGGAGGTGCCAATGAGCAGTTCTTC.

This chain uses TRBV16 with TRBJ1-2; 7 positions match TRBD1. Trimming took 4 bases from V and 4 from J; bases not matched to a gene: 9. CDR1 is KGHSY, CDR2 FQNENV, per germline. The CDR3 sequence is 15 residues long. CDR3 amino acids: CASSLLQGQLYGYTF. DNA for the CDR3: TGTGCCAGCAGCCTTCTTCAGGGACAGCTCTATGGCTACACCTTC.

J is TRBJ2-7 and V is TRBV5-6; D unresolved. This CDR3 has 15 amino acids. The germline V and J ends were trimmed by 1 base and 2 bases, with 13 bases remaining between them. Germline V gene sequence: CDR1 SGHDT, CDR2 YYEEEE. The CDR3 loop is CASSLYTGVTYEQYF. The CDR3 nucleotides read TGTGCCAGCAGCTTGTATACTGGAGTCACCTACGAGCAGTACTTC. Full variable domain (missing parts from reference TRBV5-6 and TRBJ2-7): DAGVTQSPTHLIKTRGQQVTLRCSPKSGHDTVSWYQQALGQGPQFIFQYYEEEERQRGNFPDRFSGHQFPNYSSELNVNALLLGDSALYLCASSLYTGVTYEQYFGPGTRLTVT.